The sample holds a few counts of the clone carrying this T cell receptor (beta chain). Its antigen remains unidentified. One entry per CDR3 protein results from TCRdb running MiXCR on the RT-PCR reads. The sample includes roughly 710,000 distinct CDR3 sequences, about 15% of them seen just once. This CDR3 is 13 amino acids long. Germline CDR1 is SNHLY and CDR2 is FYNNEI. Deletions cut 11 bases from V and 8 bases from J, with 18 bases between. This sample is drawn from a study of response to subunit inactivated influenza vaccine. Findings and caveats of the study: Researchers suggested that each seasonal influenza vaccination recruits few new T cells.

The clonotype originates from a man aged 50-60 years who received an inactivated influenza vaccine. The material was PBMCs from blood, obtained around 15 days before vaccination. The chain links TRBV2 to TRBJ1-4, with D maybe TRBD1 (5 bases). The CDR3 reads CAGRKGLEEKLFF. The CDR3, as DNA: TGTGCCGGAAGAAAGGGGTTAGAAGAAAAACTGTTTTTT.